The clone carrying this TCR beta chain was found many times. No antigen is known for it. TCRdb re-called the 5' RACE reads through MiXCR, storing one row per CDR3 protein. The data contain 690,000 or so distinct CDR3 sequences, 6% to 6.5% of them seen just once; the ten biggest clones take up 1.5% to 2%. This specimen belongs to a study of identical twins. Study observations and caveats: Twin-shared out-of-frame alpha sequences showed excess low generation probability. Because invariant MAIT and iNKT cells could be present, zero-insertion analyses could be partly confounded. Carriage of fewer insertions was seen in abundant cord blood beta clonotypes, whereas memory repertoires showed none.

This CDR3 has 15 residues. V dropped 3 bases and J dropped 2; count of bases not matched to a gene: 5. CDR1 SGHTA and CDR2 FQGNSA come from the germline V gene. Every one of the donors was a healthy Caucasian. Sequenced: naive T cells sorted from blood. The source of this sequence is a man aged 18-30 years in good health. This chain links TRBV7-2 with TRBJ2-5; 8 bases map to TRBD2. The CDR3 DNA sequence: TGTGCCAGCAGCTTCGTACTAGCGGAACAAGAGACCCAGTACTTC. Translation gives CASSFVLAEQETQYF. The entire variable domain, with the rest obtained from reference TRBV7-2 and TRBJ2-5, is as follows: GAGVSQSPSNKVTEKGKDVELRCDPISGHTALYWYRQSLGQGLEFLIYFQGNSAPDKSGLPSDRFSAERTGGSVSTLTIQRTQQEDSAVYLCASSFVLAEQETQYFGPGTRLLVL.